A selection of T cell receptor beta chains follows, all from one sample in a study of blood T cell repertoires in COVID-19. The data were produced by immunoSEQ multiplex PCR, yet TCRdb's version contains in-frame clones alone and is incomplete. Here the sample spans 100,000 to 150,000 clones, roughly 83% being singletons. The source material was peripheral blood. All receptors come from a woman in her 30s who had recovered from COVID-19. CDR3s include the opening cysteine and the closing phenylalanine or tryptophan. A D gene is named only where the DNA matches it firmly. Where a row states a size, it is once, few, many or the class of an expanded clone; other rows omit it.

V: TRBV9; size: .; J: TRBJ1-2; D: TRBD1; CDR3: CASSIHGQGEGSYGYTF; DNA: TGTGCCAGCAGCATCCACGGACAGGGCGAGGGGAGCTATGGCTACACCTTC
V: TRBV5-8; size: .; J: TRBJ1-5; D: .; CDR3: CASSVRGGGNQPQHF; DNA: TGTGCCAGCAGCGTCCGGGGGGGAGGCAATCAGCCCCAGCATTTT
V: TRBV7-2; size: .; J: TRBJ1-5; D: .; CDR3: CASSLHRVNQPQHF; DNA: TGTGCCAGCAGCTTACACAGAGTCAATCAGCCCCAGCATTTT
V: TRBV12-3/TRBV12-4; size: .; J: TRBJ1-1; D: .; CDR3: CASSLQQGEGAFF; DNA: TGTGCCAGCAGTTTACAACAGGGTGAAGGCGCTTTCTTT
V: TRBV5-1; size: .; J: TRBJ2-1; D: TRBD2; CDR3: CASSPSASGGIKEQFF; DNA: TGCGCCAGCAGCCCATCTGCTAGCGGGGGCATTAAGGAGCAGTTCTTC
V: TRBV2; size: .; J: TRBJ1-1; D: TRBD1; CDR3: CASSYGTGWENTEAFF; DNA: TGTGCCAGCAGTTATGGGACAGGCTGGGAGAACACTGAAGCTTTCTTT
V: TRBV11-2; size: .; J: TRBJ1-3; D: TRBD1; CDR3: CASSRGDSNLGNTIYF; DNA: TGTGCCAGCAGCCGTGGGGACAGCAACCTTGGAAACACCATATATTTT
V: TRBV7-8; size: .; J: TRBJ1-2; D: .; CDR3: CASSRRRSVDPHTF; DNA: TGTGCCAGCAGCCGACGGAGGTCGGTCGACCCGCACACCTTC
V: TRBV27; size: once; J: TRBJ2-7; D: .; CDR3: CASSSKRSSSYEQYF; DNA: TGTGCCAGCAGTTCCAAGCGATCAAGCTCCTACGAGCAGTACTTC
V: TRBV5-1; size: .; J: TRBJ2-2; D: TRBD2; CDR3: CASRNGGAGELFF; DNA: TGCGCCAGCAGAAACGGGGGGGCCGGGGAGCTGTTTTTT
V: TRBV18; size: .; J: TRBJ1-1; D: TRBD1; CDR3: CASSPGTGPNTEAFF; DNA: TGTGCCAGCTCACCCGGGACAGGGCCGAACACTGAAGCTTTCTTT
V: TRBV5-1; size: .; J: TRBJ2-6; D: .; CDR3: CASSAGQTSGANVLTF; DNA: TGCGCCAGCAGCGCCGGACAGACCTCTGGGGCCAACGTCCTGACTTTC
V: TRBV5-1; size: .; J: TRBJ2-1; D: TRBD2; CDR3: CASSGIAGGSYNEQFF; DNA: TGCGCCAGCAGCGGTATAGCGGGAGGTTCCTACAATGAGCAGTTCTTC
V: TRBV5-1; size: once; J: TRBJ2-7; D: TRBD1; CDR3: CASESGTGYEQYF; DNA: TGCGCCAGCGAATCCGGGACAGGGTACGAGCAGTACTTC
V: TRBV16; size: few; J: TRBJ1-6; D: .; CDR3: CASSQSHPGAANSPLHF; DNA: TGTGCCAGCAGCCAATCGCATCCGGGAGCGGCGAATTCACCCCTCCACTTT
V: TRBV6-5; size: .; J: TRBJ2-2; D: TRBD1; CDR3: CASQTGGSGTGELFF; DNA: TGTGCCAGCCAAACAGGGGGCAGCGGGACCGGGGAGCTGTTTTTT
V: TRBV9; size: .; J: TRBJ2-1; D: TRBD1; CDR3: CASSAQRTGGYNEQFF; DNA: TGTGCCAGCAGCGCGCAGAGGACAGGGGGCTACAATGAGCAGTTCTTC
V: TRBV7-6; size: .; J: TRBJ2-3; D: TRBD2; CDR3: CASKKLAGLSTDTQYF; DNA: TGTGCCAGCAAAAAATTAGCGGGACTTAGCACAGATACGCAGTATTTT
V: TRBV10-3; size: .; J: TRBJ2-1; D: TRBD2; CDR3: CAISASGGQSLEQFF; DNA: TGTGCCATCAGTGCCTCGGGGGGGCAATCATTGGAGCAGTTCTTC
V: TRBV2; size: once; J: TRBJ1-4; D: .; CDR3: CATQSLGAREKLFF; DNA: TGTGCCACCCAGAGTTTGGGGGCAAGGGAAAAACTGTTTTTT
V: TRBV30; size: .; J: TRBJ2-7; D: .; CDR3: CAWATRAYEQYF; DNA: TGTGCCTGGGCCACTAGGGCCTACGAGCAGTACTTC
V: TRBV6-5; size: few; J: TRBJ2-1; D: TRBD1; CDR3: CASRAPGQGYNEQFF; DNA: TGTGCCAGCAGGGCCCCCGGACAGGGGTACAATGAGCAGTTCTTC
V: TRBV9; size: .; J: TRBJ1-3; D: TRBD1; CDR3: CASSKSTGGGNTIYF; DNA: TGTGCCAGCAGCAAATCGACAGGGGGTGGAAACACCATATATTTT
V: TRBV27; size: .; J: TRBJ1-6; D: TRBD1; CDR3: CASRGQPGHNSPLHF; DNA: TGTGCCAGCAGGGGACAGCCGGGGCATAATTCACCCCTCCACTTT
V: TRBV10-2; size: .; J: TRBJ1-2; D: .; CDR3: CASNISPAEPIFGYGYTF; DNA: TGCGCCAGCAATATATCCCCCGCGGAGCCAATTTTTGGCTATGGCTACACCTTC
V: TRBV11-2; size: once; J: TRBJ1-1; D: .; CDR3: CASSSEVTGNFEAFF; DNA: TGTGCCAGCAGCTCCGAGGTTACAGGGAATTTTGAAGCTTTCTTT
V: TRBV13; size: .; J: TRBJ1-1; D: TRBD1; CDR3: CASSRGPGSPTEAFF; DNA: TGTGCCAGCAGCAGGGGGCCCGGGAGCCCCACTGAAGCTTTCTTT
V: TRBV19; size: once; J: TRBJ1-1; D: .; CDR3: CASSIYGRGNTEAFF; DNA: TGTGCCAGTAGTATTTATGGCAGGGGGAACACTGAAGCTTTCTTT
V: TRBV2; size: .; J: TRBJ2-7; D: TRBD1; CDR3: CASSDGTGYYEQYF; DNA: TGTGCCAGCAGTGACGGGACAGGGTACTACGAGCAGTACTTC
V: TRBV7-3; size: .; J: TRBJ2-1; D: TRBD2; CDR3: CASSPGLGGDEQFF; DNA: TGTGCCAGCAGCCCCGGACTAGGAGGCGATGAGCAGTTCTTC
V: TRBV3-1/TRBV3-2; size: .; J: TRBJ1-1; D: .; CDR3: CASSTGGNTEAFF; DNA: TGTGCCAGCAGCACGGGGGGGAACACTGAAGCTTTCTTT
V: TRBV15; size: .; J: TRBJ2-3; D: .; CDR3: CATSRDFADTQYF; DNA: TGTGCCACCAGCAGAGATTTCGCAGATACGCAGTATTTT
V: TRBV11-2; size: .; J: TRBJ1-1; D: .; CDR3: CASSHGGDGDTEAFF; DNA: TGTGCCAGCAGCCACGGGGGGGACGGGGACACTGAAGCTTTCTTT
V: TRBV3-1/TRBV3-2; size: once; J: TRBJ2-2; D: TRBD1; CDR3: CASSHSGQGNAGELFF; DNA: TGTGCCAGCAGCCACTCGGGACAGGGGAATGCCGGGGAGCTGTTTTTT
V: TRBV6-5; size: .; J: TRBJ1-1; D: .; CDR3: CASSYSYGTEAFF; DNA: TGTGCCAGCAGTTACTCGTACGGCACTGAAGCTTTCTTT
V: TRBV6-2/TRBV6-3; size: once; J: TRBJ1-6; D: TRBD1; CDR3: CASSDRGRLSSPLHF; DNA: TGTGCCAGCAGTGACAGGGGGCGCCTAAGTTCACCCCTCCACTTT
V: TRBV4-2; size: .; J: TRBJ2-1; D: .; CDR3: CASSQDPGARANEQFF; DNA: TGTGCCAGCAGCCAAGATCCGGGAGCCCGGGCCAATGAGCAGTTCTTC
V: TRBV7-9; size: .; J: TRBJ1-1; D: .; CDR3: CASSLEGFSGSTEAFF; DNA: TGTGCCAGCAGCTTAGAGGGTTTTTCCGGGAGTACTGAAGCTTTCTTT
V: TRBV15; size: .; J: TRBJ2-7; D: TRBD1; CDR3: CATSREGTETYEQYF; DNA: TGTGCCACCAGCAGAGAGGGGACAGAGACCTACGAGCAGTACTTC
V: TRBV5-1; size: .; J: TRBJ2-1; D: TRBD1; CDR3: CASSLSWTGVSNEQFF; DNA: TGCGCCAGCAGCTTGTCTTGGACAGGGGTCTCCAATGAGCAGTTCTTC
V: TRBV10-3; size: .; J: TRBJ2-7; D: .; CDR3: CAIGDRGGNEQYF; DNA: TGTGCCATCGGGGACCGTGGGGGGAACGAGCAGTACTTC
V: TRBV6-8; size: .; J: TRBJ1-2; D: TRBD1; CDR3: CASSYRDSIRIDYGYTF; DNA: TGTGCCAGCAGTTACAGGGACAGTATCCGCATCGACTATGGCTACACCTTC
V: TRBV19; size: .; J: TRBJ2-1; D: TRBD2; CDR3: CASSIVGGRAGNEQFF; DNA: TGTGCCAGTAGTATAGTGGGCGGGAGGGCCGGGAATGAGCAGTTCTTC
V: TRBV9; size: .; J: TRBJ2-5; D: TRBD2; CDR3: CASSVGGLAEETQYF; DNA: TGTGCCAGCAGCGTAGGGGGACTAGCGGAAGAGACCCAGTACTTC
V: TRBV9; size: few; J: TRBJ1-3; D: TRBD1; CDR3: CASQSGGNSGNTIYF; DNA: TGTGCCAGCCAATCAGGGGGCAACTCTGGAAACACCATATATTTT
V: TRBV14; size: once; J: TRBJ1-1; D: .; CDR3: CASSSRGVRTEAFF; DNA: TGTGCCAGCAGCTCGCGGGGGGTTCGGACTGAAGCTTTCTTT
V: TRBV7-2; size: .; J: TRBJ1-3; D: .; CDR3: CASSTGLGGNTIYF; DNA: TGTGCCAGCAGTACAGGGCTCGGTGGAAACACCATATATTTT
V: TRBV19; size: few; J: TRBJ1-5; D: .; CDR3: CASSLVGQTGGYQPQHF; DNA: TGTGCCAGTAGTTTAGTGGGCCAAACCGGGGGATATCAGCCCCAGCATTTT
V: TRBV2; size: .; J: TRBJ2-3; D: TRBD1; CDR3: CASSEADRGTDTQYF; DNA: TGTGCCAGCAGTGAAGCGGACAGGGGCACAGATACGCAGTATTTT
V: TRBV29-1; size: .; J: TRBJ2-4; D: .; CDR3: CSVDGGAADIQYF; DNA: TGCAGCGTTGACGGAGGGGCTGCGGACATTCAGTACTTC
V: TRBV12-3/TRBV12-4; size: .; J: TRBJ2-7; D: .; CDR3: CASSLGAHEQYF; DNA: TGTGCCAGCAGTTTAGGGGCTCACGAGCAGTACTTC
V: TRBV18; size: .; J: TRBJ2-7; D: TRBD1; CDR3: CASSQYRDSSYEQYF; DNA: TGTGCCAGCTCACAATACCGGGACAGCTCCTACGAGCAGTACTTC
V: TRBV12-1; size: .; J: TRBJ2-1; D: .; CDR3: CASSFGASAIISSYNEQFF; DNA: TGTGCCAGCAGCTTTGGCGCTAGCGCTATCATCAGCTCCTACAATGAGCAGTTCTTC
V: TRBV5-4; size: .; J: TRBJ2-3; D: TRBD2; CDR3: CASSLLWLAGSTDTQYF; DNA: TGTGCCAGCAGCCTACTCTGGCTAGCGGGTAGCACAGATACGCAGTATTTT